This T cell receptor beta chain is from a study of T cell changes during pregnancy in multiple sclerosis (dated by TCRdb to about 2019). Regarding the study in general: The study looked at changes in the T cell repertoire across pregnancy in women with multiple sclerosis.

Library construction relied on the immunoSEQ multiplex PCR assay. TCRdb stores this immuneACCESS table with in-frame sequences only. Part of the clones is absent; in the studies checked, under half of the shortfall reflects unresolved V genes, and no reason is known for the rest. This sample gives under 75,000 clones in total; about nine tenths of them show up just once. The ten largest make up almost 0.3% of the sample. CDR1 and CDR2, looked up from the germline V gene, are SGHRS and YFSETQ. V has 2 bases trimmed and J has 5 bases trimmed; junction bases matching no gene number 4. Spanning cysteine to phenylalanine, the CDR3 consists of 15 amino acids. CDR3 DNA only is kept here, 45 bases in frame from base 1. Worth noting for this clone: This receptor's antigen is unknown. Per-base quality was not reported, and no clone a single base away is much larger than it.

This chain is built from TRBV5-1 and TRBJ2-7; 13 middle bases align to TRBD2. The receptor comes from a female donor with multiple sclerosis, enrolled in a pregnancy study. The sequences come from CD4+ T cells from peripheral blood mononuclear cells, collected after pregnancy. The DNA sequence is given as TGCGCCAGCAGCTTCATGGGACTAGCGGGACACGAGCAGTACTTC. Its coded protein is CASSFMGLAGHEQYF.